These 5 T cell receptor beta chains originate from one sample sequenced in a study of OX40 agonist ivuxolimab in advanced cancers. Produced via immunoSEQ multiplex PCR; TCRdb's table is partial and in-frame only. This table has about 80,000 clones, roughly four fifths appearing once. This specimen consisted of CD4+ or CD8+ T cells sorted from blood, obtained in a trial of the OX40 agonist ivuxolimab. The receptors were gathered from an adult with an advanced solid tumor such as melanoma, head and neck, liver or kidney cancer.

This chain uses TRBV6-6 with TRBJ2-3; D remains unclear. V was pared by 5 bases and J by 5 bases, with 8 bases between. The CDR3 totals 12 residues. Germline CDR1 is MNHNY and CDR2 is SVGAGI (reference sequence). DNA for the CDR3: TGTGCCAGCAGTACAACAGAAGATACGCAGTATTTT. Translated: CASSTTEDTQYF.

This clone was detected a few times. The rearrangement uses TRBV4-1 and TRBJ2-1; 7 bases fit TRBD1. From germline, CDR1 is MGHRA and CDR2 YSYEKL. The CDR3 runs to 15 residues. Trimming took 2 bases from V and 6 from J; bases not matched to a gene: 7. CDR3 DNA sequence: TGCGCCAGCAGCCAATCCGGGACAGCGGTCAATGAGCAGTTCTTC. This sequence encodes CASSQSGTAVNEQFF.

This chain connects TRBV19 to TRBJ2-5; 8 nucleotides agree with TRBD2. From germline, CDR1 is LNHDA and CDR2 SQIVND (reference sequence). The CDR3 has 17 amino acids. Losses at the gene ends were 0 bases for V and 9 bases for J; bases not matched to a gene: 15. The CDR3 region is CASSIETVAGWGEAQYF. CDR3 sequence (DNA): TGTGCCAGTAGTATAGAAACGGTAGCGGGATGGGGTGAGGCCCAGTACTTC.

The genes are TRBV7-2 and TRBJ2-1; 9 nucleotides agree with TRBD1. Germline trimming cut 1 base from V and 10 bases from J; bases unmatched to any gene: 8. The CDR3 sequence is 15 residues long. In germline, CDR1 is SGHTA, CDR2 FQGNSA. CDR3 DNA: TGTGCCAGCAGCTTAGGGACAGGGGTGATCGGAGAGCAGTTCTTC. This sequence encodes CASSLGTGVIGEQFF. The full variable domain, with the rest looked up from reference TRBV7-2 and TRBJ2-1, is GAGVSQSPSNKVTEKGKDVELRCDPISGHTALYWYRQSLGQGLEFLIYFQGNSAPDKSGLPSDRFSAERTGGSVSTLTIQRTQQEDSAVYLCASSLGTGVIGEQFFGPGTRLTVL.

This clone was found once. The rearrangement links TRBV15 to TRBJ2-5; tentative D call: TRBD2 (5 bases). CDR1 and CDR2 (germline): LNHNV, YYDKDF (reference sequence). There are 14 residues in the CDR3. Trimming took 0 bases from V and 5 from J, leaving 10 bases between them. The CDR3 spells CATSRDSGYETQYF. The CDR3 DNA is TGTGCCACCAGCAGAGATTCGGGGTACGAGACCCAGTACTTC.